The 31 T cell receptor beta chains given below trace back to one sample, sequenced in a study of T-cell memory formation after mild COVID-19 (dated by TCRdb to the early 2020s). The library came from 5' RACE. These reads were obtained on an Illumina NovaSeq 6000. The raw public data were reprocessed by TCRdb itself: fastp quality trimming at Q25, MiXCR clonotype calling, in-frame beta chains only. Each record represents a unique CDR3 protein, reported with the most common genes and DNA among its rows. This sample has 350,000 or so distinct CDR3 sequences in its table, and around a fifth of those were observed once. Around 13% of the sample is held by the ten biggest clonotypes. Source material: PBMCs or a T cell subset sorted from them (not recorded which). Every receptor here comes from an adult woman who had mild COVID-19 (a few samples of this study predate the infection). The sample titles of this study are shuffled in the database, so cell type and time point are left out; the donor was told from shared clones.

This clonotype was seen many times. This chain connects TRBV20-1 to TRBJ1-2; D remains unclear. Germline V gives CDR1 DFQATT, CDR2 SNEGSKA (reference sequence). The CDR3 runs to 14 residues. Trimming removed 0 bases from V and 4 bases from J, with 12 bases in between. CDR3 protein: CSARDRAAPYGYTF. The CDR3 coding sequence is TGCAGTGCTAGAGATCGGGCAGCCCCCTATGGCTACACCTTC.

The rearrangement links TRBV11-1 to TRBJ2-7; TRBD2 matches at 9 bases. CDR1 and CDR2 (germline): SGHAT, FQDESV (reference sequence). This CDR3 contains 14 residues. The J segment lost 2 bases and the V segment lost 6 bases, leaving 5 bases of the junction unmatched. The CDR3 DNA reads TGTGCCAGCAGTCTCCGACTAGCGGCCTACGAGCAGTACTTC. Protein sequence: CASSLRLAAYEQYF.

This clonotype was observed a few times. The chain employs TRBV18 and TRBJ2-3; D may be TRBD2 (6 bases). The CDR3 runs 16 residues. V lost 3 bases and J 0 bases, leaving 13 bases between the germline ends. Per the germline V gene, CDR1 is KGHSH and CDR2 is LQKENI. The CDR3 DNA sequence: TGTGCCAGCTCACCTGGGACTGTCTTGAGCACAGATACGCAGTATTTT. The encoded protein is CASSPGTVLSTDTQYF.

The gene calls are TRBV2 and TRBJ2-3; D tentatively fits TRBD1 or TRBD2 (5 bases each). The length of the CDR3 is 15 residues. V gave up 2 bases and J gave up 1 base, with 10 bases separating them. Germline loops: CDR1 SNHLY, CDR2 FYNNEI. Here the CDR3 DNA reads TGTGCCAGCAGTGAATGGTTGGGGGGCACAGATACGCAGTATTTT. Translation: CASSEWLGGTDTQYF.

The CDR3 bases are TGTGCCAGCGGTGTGTCCGGGGGAACCGGGGAGCTGTTTTTT. Protein sequence: CASGVSGGTGELFF. V gene TRBV11-3 combines with J gene TRBJ2-2; maybe TRBD2 (6 bases). Trimming pared 8 bases from V and 5 bases from J, leaving 15 bases between. The V gene's germline CDR1 is SGHNT and CDR2 YENEEA. This CDR3 region has 14 residues.

This clonotype has just a few counts. The V call is TRBV25-1, the J call TRBJ2-7; 7 nucleotides match TRBD2. The CDR3 is made up of 15 amino acids. Germline loops: CDR1 MGHDK, CDR2 SYGVNS. V shed 5 bases and J 2 bases; nucleotides not matched to a gene: 9. The DNA of the CDR3 is TGTGCCAGCAGTCCCCACGTGGGGGGGGCCTACGAGCAGTACTTC. Amino acid sequence: CASSPHVGGAYEQYF.

This clonotype turned up a few times. This chain joins TRBV9 and TRBJ2-3; D unclear. The germline V gene has CDR1 SGDLS and CDR2 YYNGEE. The length of the CDR3 is 14 residues. V was shortened by 4 bases and J by 11 bases, with 20 bases between the two germline ends. The CDR3 loop is CASSPSNEARWQYF. The DNA of the CDR3 is TGTGCCAGCAGCCCTTCGAATGAGGCTAGATGGCAGTATTTT.

This clonotype was picked up a small number of times. V usage is TRBV6-2 or TRBV6-3 and J usage is TRBJ2-1; 10 bases line up with TRBD2. Germline CDR1 is MNHEY and CDR2 is SVGEGT. The V and J ends lost 0 bases and 6 bases, in that order; junction bases with no gene match: 11. The CDR3 totals 18 residues. The CDR3 coding sequence is TGTGCCAGCAGTTACTCAGCGGCTAGCGGGAGTCTGGTCAATGAGCAGTTCTTC. Its protein product is CASSYSAASGSLVNEQFF.

In its sample, this clonotype was seen a few times. The J gene is TRBJ2-1, the V gene TRBV20-1; 12 bases match TRBD2. The J segment lost 9 bases and the V segment lost 5 bases, leaving 14 bases of the junction unmatched. CDR3 length equals 16 residues. Per the germline V gene, CDR1 is DFQATT and CDR2 is SNEGSKA (reference sequence). In DNA, the CDR3 is TGCAGTGCTCGCCCTAGCGGGAGGGGGGTCTTGGGTGAGCAGTTCTTC. Its protein product is CSARPSGRGVLGEQFF.

A few counts support this clonotype. The CDR3 reads CASSQEVWGNTEAFF. Written as DNA, the CDR3 is TGCGCCAGCAGCCAAGAAGTCTGGGGAAACACTGAAGCTTTCTTT. The chain recombines TRBV4-3 with TRBJ1-1, with unresolved D. The V and J ends lost 0 bases and 2 bases respectively, with 10 bases between them. Germline-derived CDR1 and CDR2 are LGHNA and YSLEER. The CDR3 sequence is 15 residues long.

J is TRBJ1-1 and V is TRBV20-1; D gene unclear. This CDR3 contains 12 residues. Trimming took off 6 bases at V and 7 bases at J, with 15 bases between the two ends. CDR1 is DFQATT, CDR2 SNEGSKA, per germline (reference sequence). The CDR3 spells CSAGPMESEAFF. CDR3 DNA sequence: TGCAGTGCCGGTCCCATGGAGAGTGAAGCTTTCTTT.

This clonotype was found a few times. The chain uses TRBV6-2 or TRBV6-3 and TRBJ1-1, with D possibly matching TRBD1 (6 bases). V gave up 4 bases and J gave up 0 bases, with 15 bases separating them. The CDR3 sequence is 16 residues long. Germline CDR1 is MNHEY and CDR2 is SVGEGT. The CDR3: CASSWGPTDMNTEAFF. The CDR3 DNA reads as TGTGCCAGCAGTTGGGGGCCGACGGACATGAACACTGAAGCTTTCTTT.

This clonotype turned up a few times. The chain uses TRBV29-1 and TRBJ1-1, with D perhaps TRBD1 (6 bases). Trimming shortened V by 4 bases and J by 5 bases, and 11 bases separated the two germline ends. The CDR3 covers 12 residues. The germline V gene has CDR1 SQVTM and CDR2 ANQGSEA. In nucleotides, the CDR3 is TGCAGCGTTGGGGGGCGGAGAACTGAAGCTTTCTTT. Its protein is CSVGGRRTEAFF.

This chain uses TRBV11-3 with TRBJ1-2; D unresolved. Germline lookup yields CDR1 SGHNT and CDR2 YENEEA. V gave up 5 bases and J gave up 0 bases, with 10 bases separating them. This CDR3 has 14 residues. Written as DNA, the CDR3 is TGTGCCAGCAGCCTTTCGGCAGCTAACTATGGCTACACCTTC. It is translated as CASSLSAANYGYTF.

This clonotype was detected a few times. The J gene is TRBJ1-5, the V gene TRBV27; D possibly corresponds to TRBD1 (6 bases). This CDR3 is 15 amino acids long. Germline CDR1 MNHEY, CDR2 SMNVEV (reference sequence). V gave up 5 bases and J gave up 3 bases, with 14 bases separating them. For the CDR3, the DNA is TGTGCCAGCAGTACGACTCAGGGACACAATCAGCCCCAGCATTTT. Encoded protein: CASSTTQGHNQPQHF.

The genes are TRBV12-3 or TRBV12-4 and TRBJ1-5; unclear D gene. V lost 2 bases and J 1 base, leaving 6 bases between the germline ends. The CDR3 extends over 14 amino acids. The CDR3 sequence: CASSLNLSNQPQHF. The CDR3 nucleotides are TGTGCCAGCAGTTTAAACCTAAGCAATCAGCCCCAGCATTTT.

This clonotype appeared a few times. This chain connects TRBV29-1 to TRBJ2-6; D gene uncertain. Trimming removed 2 bases at V and 3 bases at J, with 17 bases between. The germline gives CDR1 SQVTM, CDR2 ANQGSEA. The CDR3 length is 17 residues. CDR3 protein: CSVEPLGSTSGANVLTF. CDR3 nucleotides: TGCAGCGTTGAACCTCTTGGTTCGACAAGTGGGGCCAACGTCCTGACTTTC.

This clonotype was counted at least ten times. V is TRBV7-9 and J is TRBJ2-7, with D hard to call. The CDR3 contains 14 residues. The V end was cut by 5 bases, the J end by 6 bases, with 17 bases between. Germline V CDR1 and CDR2: SEHNR, FQNEAQ (reference sequence). Here the CDR3 reads CASSPETGFSEQYF. In DNA, the CDR3 is TGTGCCAGCAGCCCCGAGACCGGGTTTAGCGAGCAGTACTTC.

V usage is TRBV12-3 or TRBV12-4 and J usage is TRBJ2-1, with TRBD2 matching over 13 bases. The length of the CDR3 is 16 residues. J was trimmed by 10 bases and V by 4 bases; bases with no gene match: 10. CDR3 sequence: CASSSYWTSGRKEQFF. The CDR3 DNA sequence: TGTGCCAGCAGTTCCTATTGGACTAGCGGGAGAAAAGAGCAGTTCTTC.

This clonotype has just a few counts. The chain is built from TRBV4-1 and TRBJ2-7, with 8 nucleotides matching TRBD1. Germline V gene data show CDR1 as MGHRA and CDR2 as YSYEKL. Trimming took 2 bases from V and 2 from J; bases not matched to a gene: 8. The CDR3 contains 16 residues. The CDR3 nucleotides are TGCGCCAGCAGCCAATCGAGGACAGGGAAGACCTACGAGCAGTACTTC. Translated: CASSQSRTGKTYEQYF.

The chain links TRBV2 to TRBJ2-7; possibly TRBD1 for D (6 bases). V lost 4 bases and J lost 0, with 16 bases in between. This CDR3 region has 16 residues. Germline CDR1 SNHLY, CDR2 FYNNEI. Here the CDR3 DNA reads TGTGCCAGCAGTGGCCCCCCGAGGGGGAGCTCCTACGAGCAGTACTTC. Amino acid sequence: CASSGPPRGSSYEQYF.

In this sample, this clonotype turned up many times. This chain joins TRBV6-1 and TRBJ1-5, with no clear D. The CDR3 length is 14 residues. Trimming took 2 bases from V and 0 from J, leaving 5 bases between them. Germline CDR1 and CDR2: MNHNS and SASEGT. CDR3 bases: TGTGCCAGCAGTGAATTAGATAGCAATCAGCCCCAGCATTTT. As protein: CASSELDSNQPQHF.

The table lists this clonotype with many counts. The junction and the germline gene differ at one end; a read error may be behind it. The J gene is TRBJ2-7, the V gene TRBV5-1; 12 nucleotides line up with TRBD2. The CDR3 has 14 residues. Germline-derived CDR1 and CDR2 are SGHRS and YFSETQ. The CDR3 region has the DNA TGCGCCAGCAGCTTGACTAGCGGGGGGTCCTTCTCGGACTTC. It is translated as CASSLTSGGSFSDF.

This clonotype was recorded many times. The chain joins TRBV3-1 to TRBJ2-7; possibly TRBD1 for D (5 bases). The V gene's germline CDR1 is LGHDT and CDR2 YNNKEL (reference sequence). There are 11 residues in the CDR3. Trimming cost V 6 bases and J 2 bases, with 5 bases left between them. The CDR3 region is CASRGAYEQYF. The CDR3 DNA sequence: TGTGCCAGCAGAGGGGCCTACGAGCAGTACTTC.

This clonotype was picked up a small number of times. The V gene is TRBV20-1, the J gene TRBJ1-4; no clear D gene. Germline values: CDR1 DFQATT, CDR2 SNEGSKA (reference sequence). V was shortened by 1 base and J by 0 bases, with 9 bases between the two germline ends. The CDR3 is 15 residues long. DNA of the CDR3: TGCAGTGCTAGAGTGGGCAGTGCAACTAATGAAAAACTGTTTTTT. Amino acids: CSARVGSATNEKLFF.

This chain joins TRBV18 and TRBJ2-1; D might be TRBD2 (6 bases). This CDR3 has 12 amino acids. Trimming stripped 10 bases from V and 8 bases from J, with 15 bases between. In germline, CDR1 is KGHSH, CDR2 LQKENI. For the CDR3, the DNA is TGTGCCACCCAACCCGGGGGTCATGAGCAGTTCTTC. Translated: CATQPGGHEQFF.

The chain has TRBV5-1 and TRBJ2-3; a weak D match, TRBD2 (6 bases). Germline V lookup: CDR1 SGHRS, CDR2 YFSETQ. This CDR3 has 15 residues. The V end lost 4 bases, the J end lost 2 bases, and 14 bases lay between the germline ends. The CDR3 region is CASSINGGDTDTQYF. The DNA of the CDR3 is TGCGCCAGCAGCATAAACGGGGGTGACACAGATACGCAGTATTTT.

This clonotype was found many times. This rearrangement joins TRBV5-6 to TRBJ1-2; 7 nucleotides align to TRBD1. Germline CDR1 reads SGHDT; CDR2 reads YYEEEE. This CDR3 contains 14 residues. Trimming at V came to 0 bases and at J to 3 bases, leaving 2 bases not matched to a gene. CDR3 in DNA: TGTGCCAGCAGCTTGGACAGGGGCGACTATGGCTACACCTTC. It is translated as CASSLDRGDYGYTF.

A few counts support this clonotype. The chain combines TRBV6-1 with TRBJ1-2; 7 bases are shared with TRBD1. This CDR3 contains 13 residues. Germline assignment: CDR1 MNHNS and CDR2 SASEGT. Trimming removed 8 bases from V and 4 bases from J; junction bases left unmatched: 7. In DNA, the CDR3 is TGTGCCAGCGGAGTGGACAGGCCCTATGGCTACACCTTC. The encoded protein is CASGVDRPYGYTF.

The rearrangement links TRBV12-3 or TRBV12-4 to TRBJ2-2; D is uncertain. The CDR3 sequence is 13 residues long. Between the trimmed V and J ends, which lost 10 bases and 4 bases, there was a span of 13 bases. Here the CDR3 reads CATPPPGTGELFF. The CDR3 DNA follows: TGTGCCACCCCTCCTCCAGGCACCGGGGAGCTGTTTTTT.

This clonotype was seen more than once but under ten times. J is TRBJ1-1 and V is TRBV9; D remains unclear. Germline CDR1 is SGDLS and CDR2 is YYNGEE. The CDR3 is 13 amino acids. V was shortened by 4 bases and J by 3 bases, with 10 bases between the two germline ends. This chain's CDR3 is CASSLFGDTEAFF. As DNA, the CDR3 is TGTGCCAGCAGCCTCTTCGGGGACACTGAAGCTTTCTTT.